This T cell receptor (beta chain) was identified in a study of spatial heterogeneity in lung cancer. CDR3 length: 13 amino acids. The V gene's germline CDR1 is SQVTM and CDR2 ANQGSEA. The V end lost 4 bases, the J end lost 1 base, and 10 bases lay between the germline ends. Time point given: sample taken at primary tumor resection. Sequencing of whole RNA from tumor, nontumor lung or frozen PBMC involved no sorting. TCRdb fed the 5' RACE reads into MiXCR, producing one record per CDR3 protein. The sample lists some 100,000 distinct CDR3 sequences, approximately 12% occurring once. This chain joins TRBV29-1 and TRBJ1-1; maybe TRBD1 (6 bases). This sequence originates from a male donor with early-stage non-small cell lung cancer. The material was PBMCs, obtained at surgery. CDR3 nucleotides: TGCAGCGTTGGAACCAGGGGGAACACTGAAGCTTTCTTT. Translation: CSVGTRGNTEAFF. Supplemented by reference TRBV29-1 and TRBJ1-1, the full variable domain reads SAVISQKPSRDICQRGTSLTIQCQVDSQVTMMFWYRQQPGQSLTLIATANQGSEATYESGFVIDKFPISRPNLTFSTLTVSNMSPEDSSIYLCSVGTRGNTEAFFGQGTRLTVV.